These 21 T cell receptor beta chains share one sample of origin, sequenced in a study of blood T cell repertoires in COVID-19. The data were produced by immunoSEQ multiplex PCR, yet TCRdb's version contains in-frame clones alone and is incomplete. The repertoire holds 350,000 to 500,000 clones, around nine tenths seen once, with 1.4% in the top ten. The sample comprised PBMCs or T cells enriched from blood (not recorded which). Receptor source: a woman younger than 30 who had been exposed to COVID-19.

This chain links TRBV5-6 with TRBJ2-2; 10 bases match TRBD2. The length of the CDR3 is 16 residues. V shed 2 bases, J shed 6 bases, and the junction held 7 bases outside the gene matches. CDR1 is SGHDT and CDR2 is YYEEEE in the germline V gene. The CDR3 coding sequence is TGTGCCAGCAGCTTACCCAGCGGGGGGGCCTCCGGGGAGCTGTTTTTT. It yields the protein CASSLPSGGASGELFF.

This clone came up a few times. J is TRBJ1-1 and V is TRBV7-3; D is unresolved. Germline assignment: CDR1 SGHTA and CDR2 FQGTGA. Trimming removed 1 base at V and 4 bases at J, with 7 bases between. The CDR3 sequence is 13 residues long. CDR3 region: CASSLMGSTEAFF. DNA for the CDR3: TGTGCCAGCAGCTTAATGGGGAGCACTGAAGCTTTCTTT.

This rearrangement joins TRBV28 to TRBJ1-1; D gene uncertain. Germline values: CDR1 MDHEN, CDR2 SYDVKM. Trimming removed 6 bases from V and 2 bases from J, with 10 bases in between. CDR3 length: 13 residues. This CDR3 is CASRRLDNTEAFF. For the CDR3, the DNA is TGTGCCAGCAGAAGACTGGATAACACTGAAGCTTTCTTT. Based on the CDR3 plus reference TRBV28 and TRBJ1-1, the full variable domain is DVKVTQSSRYLVKRTGEKVFLECVQDMDHENMFWYRQDPGLGLRLIYFSYDVKMKEKGDIPEGYSVSREKKERFSLILESASTNQTSMYLCASRRLDNTEAFFGQGTRLTVV.

The rearrangement joins TRBV19 to TRBJ2-3; TRBD2 might be the D (6 bases). V lost 7 bases to trimming and J lost 0 bases, with 17 bases between them. CDR3 size: 16 residues. Germline-derived CDR1 and CDR2 are LNHDA and SQIVND (reference sequence). CDR3 DNA sequence: TGTGCCAGTACTATCGGCCGGGGGTGGAGCACAGATACGCAGTATTTT. Translation gives CASTIGRGWSTDTQYF.

The rearrangement links TRBV19 to TRBJ1-5, with 7 bases aligning to TRBD1. V shed 3 bases and J 3 bases; nucleotides not matched to a gene: 5. The CDR3 is 15 amino acids. Looked up from germline, CDR1 is LNHDA and CDR2 is SQIVND (reference sequence). CDR3 amino acids: CASSMRDRDNQPQHF. The CDR3 coding sequence is TGTGCCAGTAGTATGAGGGACAGAGACAATCAGCCCCAGCATTTT.

Remarks on this clone: Its ends do not fully match the called genes, so a read error is possible. V is TRBV12-3 or TRBV12-4 and J is TRBJ2-1; tentative D call: TRBD2 (6 bases). This CDR3 has 12 residues. As DNA, the CDR3 is TGTGCCAGCAGCTTAGCGGCTAATGAGCAGTTCTTC. Translated, it gives CASSLAANEQFF.

V gene TRBV5-1 combines with J gene TRBJ1-3; no reliable D call. The CDR3 length is 15 residues. Germline V CDR1 and CDR2: SGHRS, YFSETQ. The V end was cut by 0 bases, the J end by 0 bases, with 7 bases between. CDR3 protein: CASSLDRSSGNTIYF. CDR3 in DNA: TGCGCCAGCAGCTTGGACCGGAGCTCTGGAAACACCATATATTTT.

As DNA, the CDR3 is TGCAGTGCTAGTGGCCTAGCGGAGTACAATGAGCAGTTCTTC. Amino acid sequence: CSASGLAEYNEQFF. The chain uses TRBV20-1 and TRBJ2-1; 7 bases match TRBD2. Looked up from germline, CDR1 is DFQATT and CDR2 is SNEGSKA (reference sequence). V was pared by 3 bases and J by 4 bases, with 6 bases of the junction left unmatched. This CDR3 is built from 14 residues.

V and J are TRBV12-5 and TRBJ2-1, with TRBD2 matching over 13 bases. Germline loops: CDR1 LGHNT, CDR2 FRNRAP. Germline trimming cut 2 bases from V and 9 bases from J; bases unmatched to any gene: 10. This CDR3 comprises 17 residues. CDR3 residues: CASGLPWTSGSLCEQFF. CDR3 bases: TGTGCTAGTGGTTTGCCGTGGACTAGCGGGAGTCTTTGTGAGCAGTTCTTC.

This chain links TRBV7-8 with TRBJ2-1; TRBD2 is a possible D gene (6 bases). CDR3 length: 17 residues. Germline V gene sequence: CDR1 SGHVS, CDR2 FQNEAQ. V was pared by 8 bases and J by 0 bases, with 20 bases between. Here the CDR3 DNA reads TGTGCCAGCTCCGTGAATCCGGACTATCGCTCCTACAATGAGCAGTTCTTC. Translating it yields CASSVNPDYRSYNEQFF. The whole variable domain, filled in from reference TRBV7-8 and TRBJ2-1, reads GAGVSQSPRYKVAKRGQDVALRCDPISGHVSLFWYQQALGQGPEFLTYFQNEAQLDKSGLPSDRFFAERPEGSVSTLKIQRTQQEDSAVYLCASSVNPDYRSYNEQFFGPGTRLTVL.

In its sample, this clone was seen once. V and J are TRBV28 and TRBJ2-7; TRBD1 matches 7 bases. The CDR3 sequence is 12 residues long. Germline V lookup: CDR1 MDHEN, CDR2 SYDVKM. The J segment lost 6 bases and the V segment lost 5 bases, leaving 4 bases of the junction unmatched. The CDR3 region has the DNA TGTGCCAGCAGTATGACAGGGCCCGAGCAGTACTTC. It is translated as CASSMTGPEQYF. The whole variable domain, filled in from reference TRBV28 and TRBJ2-7, reads DVKVTQSSRYLVKRTGEKVFLECVQDMDHENMFWYRQDPGLGLRLIYFSYDVKMKEKGDIPEGYSVSREKKERFSLILESASTNQTSMYLCASSMTGPEQYFGPGTRLTVT.

The J gene is TRBJ1-5, the V gene TRBV5-1, with 7 bases identical to TRBD1. CDR1 and CDR2 (germline): SGHRS, YFSETQ. Trimming cost V 4 bases and J 5 bases; bases outside gene matches: 6. This CDR3 region has 14 residues. The CDR3 region is CASSPGTDYQPQHF. The DNA of the CDR3 is TGCGCCAGCAGCCCCGGGACAGACTATCAGCCCCAGCATTTT. Full variable domain (rest looked up from reference TRBV5-1 and TRBJ1-5): KAGVTQTPRYLIKTRGQQVTLSCSPISGHRSVSWYQQTPGQGLQFLFEYFSETQRNKGNFPGRFSGRQFSNSRSEMNVSTLELGDSALYLCASSPGTDYQPQHFGDGTRLSIL.

This sequence joins TRBV5-1 and TRBJ2-3; 10 bases are shared with TRBD1. With 6 bases clipped from V and 0 bases from J, the junction kept 10 bases outside the gene matches. Germline values: CDR1 SGHRS, CDR2 YFSETQ. This CDR3 comprises 17 residues. CDR3 in DNA: TGCGCCAGCACAGAAGCCGGGACAGGGGCTAGCACAGATACGCAGTATTTT. Its translation is CASTEAGTGASTDTQYF.

The gene calls are TRBV18 and TRBJ1-1, with 7 bases fitting TRBD1. V shed 2 bases and J 5 bases; nucleotides not matched to a gene: 5. The CDR3 totals 14 residues. Germline V gene lookup returns CDR1 KGHSH and CDR2 LQKENI. The CDR3: CASSPNRGSTEAFF. The CDR3 DNA reads as TGTGCCAGCTCACCAAACAGGGGATCGACTGAAGCTTTCTTT. The whole variable domain, remainder taken from reference TRBV18 and TRBJ1-1, is NAGVMQNPRHLVRRRGQEARLRCSPMKGHSHVYWYRQLPEEGLKFMVYLQKENIIDESGMPKERFSAEFPKEGPSILRIQQVVRGDSAAYFCASSPNRGSTEAFFGQGTRLTVV.

The chain recombines TRBV5-1 with TRBJ1-4, with 8 positions matching TRBD1. CDR1 is SGHRS, CDR2 YFSETQ, per germline. This CDR3 is 14 amino acids long. V trimming: 0 bases; J trimming: 8 bases; junction bases outside the gene matches: 3. CDR3 nucleotide sequence: TGCGCCAGCAGCTTGGCACAGGGGGGCGAAAAACTGTTTTTT. As protein: CASSLAQGGEKLFF. The entire variable domain, with the rest obtained from reference TRBV5-1 and TRBJ1-4, is as follows: KAGVTQTPRYLIKTRGQQVTLSCSPISGHRSVSWYQQTPGQGLQFLFEYFSETQRNKGNFPGRFSGRQFSNSRSEMNVSTLELGDSALYLCASSLAQGGEKLFFGSGTQLSVL.

This clone appeared a single time. The rearrangement joins TRBV7-2 to TRBJ1-1, with 9 positions matching TRBD1. V lost 6 bases to trimming and J lost 1 base; unmatched junction nucleotides: 9. Germline V gene data show CDR1 as SGHTA and CDR2 as FQGNSA. The CDR3 is 16 residues long. CDR3 bases: TGTGCCAGCAGTTCGACAGGGGGGACATGGAACACTGAAGCTTTCTTT. Translated: CASSSTGGTWNTEAFF.

The CDR3 region has the DNA TGTGCCAGCAGTTCGACAGGGATGGATTCACCCCTCCACTTT. Residues: CASSSTGMDSPLHF. The chain recombines TRBV6-2 or TRBV6-3 with TRBJ1-6; the match to TRBD1 covers 7 bases. Germline CDR1 is MNHEY and CDR2 is SVGEGT. The CDR3 runs 14 residues. Germline trimming cut 4 bases from V and 8 bases from J; bases unmatched to any gene: 5.

The chain links TRBV28 to TRBJ2-3, with TRBD2 as a possible D gene (5 bases). V gave up 4 bases and J gave up 7 bases, with 12 bases separating them. The V gene's germline CDR1 is MDHEN and CDR2 SYDVKM. This CDR3 contains 13 residues. The CDR3 DNA sequence: TGTGCCAGCAGTTCCCCTAGCAGGTATACGCAGTATTTT. As protein: CASSSPSRYTQYF.

This clone occurred once. The genes are TRBV6-1 and TRBJ2-7; D is ambiguous. The CDR3 loop spans 15 amino acids. Germline-derived CDR1 and CDR2 are MNHNS and SASEGT. V was cut by 1 base and J by 3 bases, with 13 bases left in between. CDR3 coding DNA: TGTGCCAGCAGTGAAGGCAGGCAATTAGGCTACGAGCAGTACTTC. It encodes CASSEGRQLGYEQYF.

The rearrangement uses TRBV18 and TRBJ2-7; 7 nucleotides agree with TRBD1. The CDR3 has 16 residues. Losses at the gene ends were 2 bases for V and 1 base for J; bases not matched to a gene: 8. The germline CDR1 and CDR2 sequences are KGHSH and LQKENI. The CDR3 DNA follows: TGTGCCAGCTCACCAATTGGGGGCAGGGGGTCCTACGAGCAGTACTTC. Amino acids: CASSPIGGRGSYEQYF.

The V and J genes are TRBV19 and TRBJ2-3; 8 nucleotides agree with TRBD2. CDR1 is LNHDA and CDR2 is SQIVND in the germline V gene (reference sequence). With V trimmed by 6 bases and J by 0 bases, 11 bases remained unmatched. CDR3 length: 17 residues. The CDR3 nucleotides read TGTGCCAGTAGAAAACTCGGGGGGGCGGGTAGCACAGATACGCAGTATTTT. This sequence encodes CASRKLGGAGSTDTQYF.